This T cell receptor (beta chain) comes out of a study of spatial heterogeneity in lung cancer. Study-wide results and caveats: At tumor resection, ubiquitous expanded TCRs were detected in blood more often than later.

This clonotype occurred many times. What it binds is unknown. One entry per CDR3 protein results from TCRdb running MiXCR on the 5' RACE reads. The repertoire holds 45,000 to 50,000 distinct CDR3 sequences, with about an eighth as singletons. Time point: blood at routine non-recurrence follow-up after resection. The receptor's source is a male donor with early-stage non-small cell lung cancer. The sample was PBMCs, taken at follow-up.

The chain's CDR3 is CASSFGQANTQPQHF. DNA for the CDR3: TGTGCCAGCAGCTTCGGGCAGGCCAACACTCAGCCCCAGCATTTT. This chain connects TRBV7-9 to TRBJ1-5; D is undetermined. CDR1 and CDR2 from the germline V gene are SEHNR and FQNEAQ (reference sequence). V gave up 3 bases and J gave up 6 bases, with 15 bases separating them. The CDR3 consists of 15 residues.